The present TCR beta chain was sequenced within a study of CD8+CD57+ T cells in acquired aplastic anemia. A remark on this clonotype: A much larger clone differs from this one at a single base, so this may be a read error.

This CDR3 has 14 residues. Germline V gene sequence: CDR1 DFQATT, CDR2 SNEGSKA (reference sequence). TCR beta VDJ and CDR3 were profiled, and genomic DNA was the template. MiXCR, applied by TCRdb to the reads, yields one record per CDR3 protein. Of around 230,000 distinct CDR3 sequences listed, 61% were seen once; the top ten hold approximately 30%. The material sequenced was sorted CD4+, CD8+, or CD8+CD57+ T cells (not recorded which) from PBMCs. This sequence joins TRBV20-1 and TRBJ1-2; D is ambiguous. This TCR was recovered from a human donor in good health. In DNA form, the CDR3 reads TGCAGTGCCAAACCTCGAGTCATGAACTGTGGCTACACCTTC. Protein product: CSAKPRVMNCGYTF.